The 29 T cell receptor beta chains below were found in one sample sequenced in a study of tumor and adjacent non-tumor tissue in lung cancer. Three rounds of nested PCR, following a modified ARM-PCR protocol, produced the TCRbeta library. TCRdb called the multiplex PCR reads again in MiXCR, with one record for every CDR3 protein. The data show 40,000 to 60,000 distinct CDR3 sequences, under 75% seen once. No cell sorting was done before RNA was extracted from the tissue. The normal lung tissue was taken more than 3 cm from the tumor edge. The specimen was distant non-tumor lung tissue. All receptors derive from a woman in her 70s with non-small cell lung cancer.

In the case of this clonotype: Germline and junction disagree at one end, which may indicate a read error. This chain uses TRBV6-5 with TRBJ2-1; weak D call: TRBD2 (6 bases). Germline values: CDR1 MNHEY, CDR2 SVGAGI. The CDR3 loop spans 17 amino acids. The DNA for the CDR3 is TGTGCCAGTAGTTACTCGATGAGCCTAGCAGGAGGGAATGATCAGTTCTTC. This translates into CASSYSMSLAGGNDQFF.

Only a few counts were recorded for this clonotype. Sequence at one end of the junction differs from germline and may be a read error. For the CDR3, the DNA is TGTGCCAGCAGCCAAGAGTTGACTAGGTCCAATGAGCAGCTCTTC. It specifies CASSQELTRSNEQLF. The genes are TRBV14 and TRBJ2-1; possible D gene TRBD2, 6 bases. The CDR3 extends over 15 amino acids. Germline values: CDR1 SGHDN, CDR2 FVKESK.

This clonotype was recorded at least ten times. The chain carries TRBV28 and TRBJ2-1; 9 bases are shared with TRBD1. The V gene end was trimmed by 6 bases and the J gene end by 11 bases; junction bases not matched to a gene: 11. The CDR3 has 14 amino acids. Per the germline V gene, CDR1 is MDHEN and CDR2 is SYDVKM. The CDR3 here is CASRGQGLGFQQFF. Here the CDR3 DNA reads TGTGCCAGCAGGGGACAGGGTTTGGGGTTTCAGCAGTTCTTC. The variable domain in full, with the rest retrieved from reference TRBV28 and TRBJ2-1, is DVKVTQSSRYLVKRTGEKVFLECVQDMDHENMFWYRQDPGLGLRLIYFSYDVKMKEKGDIPEGYSVSREKKERFSLILESASTNQTSMYLCASRGQGLGFQQFFGPGTRLTVL.

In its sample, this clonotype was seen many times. The CDR3 DNA reads as TGTGCCAGCAGCTCCCGGGGGAGTTGGGGGGAGGAGCTGTTTTTT. Translating it yields CASSSRGSWGEELFF. The V gene is TRBV5-4, the J gene TRBJ2-2; TRBD2 might be the D (6 bases). Germline-derived CDR1 and CDR2 are SGHNT and YYREEE (reference sequence). Trimming cost V 3 bases and J 10 bases, with 19 bases left between them. The CDR3 sequence is 15 residues long. Drawing the rest from reference TRBV5-4 and TRBJ2-2, the complete variable domain is ETGVTQSPTHLIKTRGQQVTLRCSSQSGHNTVSWYQQALGQGPQFIFQYYREEENGRGNFPPRFSGLQFPNYSSELNVNALELDDSALYLCASSSRGSWGEELFFGEGSRLTVL.

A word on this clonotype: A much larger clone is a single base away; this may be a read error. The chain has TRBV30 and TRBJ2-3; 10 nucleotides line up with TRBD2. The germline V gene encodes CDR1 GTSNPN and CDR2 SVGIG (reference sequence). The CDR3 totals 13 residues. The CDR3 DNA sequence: TGTGTCTGGGGGACTAGCGGCACAGATACGCAGTATTTT. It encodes CVWGTSGTDTQYF.

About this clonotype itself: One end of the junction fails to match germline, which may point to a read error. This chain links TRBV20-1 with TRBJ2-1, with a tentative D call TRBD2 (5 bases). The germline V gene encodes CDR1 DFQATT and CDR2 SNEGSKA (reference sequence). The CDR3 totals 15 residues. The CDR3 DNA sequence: TGCAGTGATAGAGATGGCGTGGGAGTTTACAATGAGCAGTTCTTC. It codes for CSDRDGVGVYNEQFF.

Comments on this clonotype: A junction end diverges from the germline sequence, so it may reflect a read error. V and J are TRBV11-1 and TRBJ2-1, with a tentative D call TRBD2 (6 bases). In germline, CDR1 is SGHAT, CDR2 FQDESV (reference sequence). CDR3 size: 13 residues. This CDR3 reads CASNPGLVGELFF. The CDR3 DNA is TGTGCCAGCAACCCGGGACTCGTCGGTGAGCTGTTCTTC.

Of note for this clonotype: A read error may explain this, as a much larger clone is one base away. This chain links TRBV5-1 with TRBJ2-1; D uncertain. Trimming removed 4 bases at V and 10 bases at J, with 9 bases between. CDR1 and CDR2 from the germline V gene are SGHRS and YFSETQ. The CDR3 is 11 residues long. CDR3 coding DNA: TGCGCCAGCAGCACGGTTCAGGAGCAGTTCTTC. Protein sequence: CASSTVQEQFF. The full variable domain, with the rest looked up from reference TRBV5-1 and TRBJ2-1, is KAGVTQTPRYLIKTRGQQVTLSCSPISGHRSVSWYQQTPGQGLQFLFEYFSETQRNKGNFPGRFSGRQFSNSRSEMNVSTLELGDSALYLCASSTVQEQFFGPGTRLTVL.

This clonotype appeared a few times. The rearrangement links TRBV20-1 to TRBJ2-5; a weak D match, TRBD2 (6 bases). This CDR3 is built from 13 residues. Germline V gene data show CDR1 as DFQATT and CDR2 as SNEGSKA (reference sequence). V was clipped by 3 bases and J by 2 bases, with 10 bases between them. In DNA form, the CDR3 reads TGCAGTGCTAGGACGGGAGTGCAAGAGACCCAGTACTTC. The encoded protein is CSARTGVQETQYF.

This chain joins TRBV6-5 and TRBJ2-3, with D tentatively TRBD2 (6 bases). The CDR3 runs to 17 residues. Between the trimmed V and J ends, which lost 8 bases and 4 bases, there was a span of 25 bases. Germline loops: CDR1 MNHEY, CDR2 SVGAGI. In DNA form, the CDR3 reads TGTGCCAGCGGTTGCTCTGGAGGGGCTCACTACCCAGATACGCAGTATTTT. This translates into CASGCSGGAHYPDTQYF.

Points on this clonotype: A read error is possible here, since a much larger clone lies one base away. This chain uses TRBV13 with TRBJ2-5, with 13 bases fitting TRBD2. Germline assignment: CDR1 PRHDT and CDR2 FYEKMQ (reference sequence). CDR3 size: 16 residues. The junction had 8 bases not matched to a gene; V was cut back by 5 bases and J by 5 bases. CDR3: CASSLTSGRVGETQYF. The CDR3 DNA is TGTGCCAGCAGCCTCACTAGCGGGAGGGTCGGGGAGACCCAGTACTTC.

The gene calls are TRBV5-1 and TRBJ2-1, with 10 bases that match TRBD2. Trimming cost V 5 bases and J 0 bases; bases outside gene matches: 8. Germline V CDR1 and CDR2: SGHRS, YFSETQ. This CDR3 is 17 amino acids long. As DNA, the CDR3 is TGCGCCAGCAGTGTTACTAGCGGGGATCGCTCCTACAATGAGCAGTTCTTC. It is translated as CASSVTSGDRSYNEQFF. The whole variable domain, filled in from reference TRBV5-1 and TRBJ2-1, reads KAGVTQTPRYLIKTRGQQVTLSCSPISGHRSVSWYQQTPGQGLQFLFEYFSETQRNKGNFPGRFSGRQFSNSRSEMNVSTLELGDSALYLCASSVTSGDRSYNEQFFGPGTRLTVL.

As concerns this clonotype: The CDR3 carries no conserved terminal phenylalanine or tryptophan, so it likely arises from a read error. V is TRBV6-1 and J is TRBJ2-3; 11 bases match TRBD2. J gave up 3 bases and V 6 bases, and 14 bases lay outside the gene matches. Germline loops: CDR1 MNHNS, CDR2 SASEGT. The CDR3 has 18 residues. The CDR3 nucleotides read TGTGCCAGCAGCGCAACCAGACTAGCGGGACTTAATACAGATACGCAGTATTGT. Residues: CASSATRLAGLNTDTQYC.

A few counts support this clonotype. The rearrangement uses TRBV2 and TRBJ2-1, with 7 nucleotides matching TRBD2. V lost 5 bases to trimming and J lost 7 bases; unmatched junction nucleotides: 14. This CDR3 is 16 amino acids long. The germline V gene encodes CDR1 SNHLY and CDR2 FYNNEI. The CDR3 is CASSPTRLATGNEQFF. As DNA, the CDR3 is TGTGCCAGCAGTCCCACCCGACTAGCAACGGGGAATGAGCAGTTCTTC.

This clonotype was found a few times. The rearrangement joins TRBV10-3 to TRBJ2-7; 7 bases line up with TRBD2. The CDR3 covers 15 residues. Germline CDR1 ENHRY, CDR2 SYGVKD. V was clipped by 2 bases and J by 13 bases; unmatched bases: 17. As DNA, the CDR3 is TGTGCCATCAGTGAGGGGGCTAGCGGTTCCTACGAGCGATACTTC. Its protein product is CAISEGASGSYERYF.

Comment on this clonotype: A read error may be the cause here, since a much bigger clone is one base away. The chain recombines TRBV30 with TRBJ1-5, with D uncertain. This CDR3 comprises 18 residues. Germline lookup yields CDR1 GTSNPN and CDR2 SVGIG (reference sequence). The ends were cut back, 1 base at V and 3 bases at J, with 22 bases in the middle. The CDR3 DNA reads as TGTGCCTGGAGTGACACTTCGACGACGGTTGATACCAATCAGCCCCAGCATTTT. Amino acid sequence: CAWSDTSTTVDTNQPQHF.

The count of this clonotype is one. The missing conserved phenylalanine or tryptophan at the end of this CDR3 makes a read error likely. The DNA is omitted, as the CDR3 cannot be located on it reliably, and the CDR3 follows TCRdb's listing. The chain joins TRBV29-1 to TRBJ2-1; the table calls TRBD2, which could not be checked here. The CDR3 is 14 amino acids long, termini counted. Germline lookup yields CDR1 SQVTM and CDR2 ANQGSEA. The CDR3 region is CSADRAGTYNEQSY.

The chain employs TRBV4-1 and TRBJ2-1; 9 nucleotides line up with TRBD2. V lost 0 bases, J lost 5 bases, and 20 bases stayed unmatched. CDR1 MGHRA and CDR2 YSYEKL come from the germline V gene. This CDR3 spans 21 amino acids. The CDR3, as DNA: TGCGCCAGCAGCCAAGATAGGGGTAGCGGGAGACCCTTAAGTTCCCACAATGAGCAGTTCTTC. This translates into CASSQDRGSGRPLSSHNEQFF.

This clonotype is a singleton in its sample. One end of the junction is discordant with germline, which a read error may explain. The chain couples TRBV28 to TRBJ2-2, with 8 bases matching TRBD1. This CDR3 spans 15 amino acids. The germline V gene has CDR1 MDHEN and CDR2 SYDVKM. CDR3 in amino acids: CVSRGQVTNTGELFF. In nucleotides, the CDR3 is TGTGTCAGCAGGGGGCAGGTAACGAACACCGGGGAGCTGTTTTTT.

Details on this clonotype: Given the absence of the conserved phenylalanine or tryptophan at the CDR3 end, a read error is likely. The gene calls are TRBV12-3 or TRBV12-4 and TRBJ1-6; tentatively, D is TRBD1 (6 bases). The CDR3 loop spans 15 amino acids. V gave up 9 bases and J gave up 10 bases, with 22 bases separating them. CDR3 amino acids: CASTISEGGRSPLHS. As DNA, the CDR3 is TGTGCCAGTACTATCTCGGAGGGGGGCCGATCACCCCTCCACTCT.

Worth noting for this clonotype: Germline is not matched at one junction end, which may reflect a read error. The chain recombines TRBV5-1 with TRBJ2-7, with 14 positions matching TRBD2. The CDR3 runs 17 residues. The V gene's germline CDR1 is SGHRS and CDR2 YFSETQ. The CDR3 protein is CACTKGLAGVDSWEQYF. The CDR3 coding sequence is TGTGCCTGCACGAAGGGACTAGCGGGAGTAGACTCTTGGGAGCAGTACTTC.

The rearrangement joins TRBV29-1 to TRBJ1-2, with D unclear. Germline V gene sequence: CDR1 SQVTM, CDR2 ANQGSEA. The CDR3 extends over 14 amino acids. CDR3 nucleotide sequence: TGCATTGTTGAAGATCGCGGGCCCAACTATGGCTACACCTTC. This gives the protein CIVEDRGPNYGYTF.

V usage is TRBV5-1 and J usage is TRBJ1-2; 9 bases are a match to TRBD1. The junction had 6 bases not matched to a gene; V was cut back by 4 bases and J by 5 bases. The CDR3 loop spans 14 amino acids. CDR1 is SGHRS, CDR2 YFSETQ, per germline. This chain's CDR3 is CASSPSTGGYGYTF. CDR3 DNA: TGCGCCAGCAGCCCTTCGACAGGGGGTTATGGCTACACCTTC.

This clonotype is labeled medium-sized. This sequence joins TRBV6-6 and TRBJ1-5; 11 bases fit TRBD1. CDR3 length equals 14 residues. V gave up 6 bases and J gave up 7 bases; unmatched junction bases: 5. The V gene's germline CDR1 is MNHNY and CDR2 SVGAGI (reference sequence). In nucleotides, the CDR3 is TGTGCCAGCAGGTTAGGGACAGGGGGACAGCCCCAGCATTTT. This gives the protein CASRLGTGGQPQHF.

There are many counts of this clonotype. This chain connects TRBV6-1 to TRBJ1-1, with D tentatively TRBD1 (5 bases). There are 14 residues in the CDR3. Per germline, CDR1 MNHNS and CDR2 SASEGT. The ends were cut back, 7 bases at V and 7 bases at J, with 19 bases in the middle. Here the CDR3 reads CASNSIDRRIEAFF. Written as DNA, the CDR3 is TGTGCCAGCAACTCCATAGACAGACGGATTGAAGCTTTCTTT.

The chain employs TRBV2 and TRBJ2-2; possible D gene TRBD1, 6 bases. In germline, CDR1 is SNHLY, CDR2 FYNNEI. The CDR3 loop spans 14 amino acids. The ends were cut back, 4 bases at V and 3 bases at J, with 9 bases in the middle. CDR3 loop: CASSGQGYTGELFF. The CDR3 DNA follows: TGTGCCAGCAGTGGCCAGGGGTACACCGGGGAGCTGTTTTTT.

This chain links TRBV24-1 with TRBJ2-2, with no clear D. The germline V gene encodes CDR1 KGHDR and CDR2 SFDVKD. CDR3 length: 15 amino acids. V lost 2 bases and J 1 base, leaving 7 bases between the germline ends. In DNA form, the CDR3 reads TGTGCCACCAGTGATTCAACCATGAACACCGGGGAGCTGTTTTTT. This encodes CATSDSTMNTGELFF.

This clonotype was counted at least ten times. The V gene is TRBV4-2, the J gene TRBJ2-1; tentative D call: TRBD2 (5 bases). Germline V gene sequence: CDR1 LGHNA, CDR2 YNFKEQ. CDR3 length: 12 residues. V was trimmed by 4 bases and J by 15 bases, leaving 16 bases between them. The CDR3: CASSPARDSLFF. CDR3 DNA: TGTGCCAGCAGCCCCGCCCGGGATTCGCTGTTCTTC.

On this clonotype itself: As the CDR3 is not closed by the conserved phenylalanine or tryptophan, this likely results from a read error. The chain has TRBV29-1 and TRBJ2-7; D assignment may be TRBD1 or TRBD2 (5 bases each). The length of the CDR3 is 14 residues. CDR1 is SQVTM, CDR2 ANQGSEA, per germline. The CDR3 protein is CRVENRDGLYEQYS. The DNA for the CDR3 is TGCCGCGTTGAGAACCGGGACGGACTCTACGAGCAGTACTCC.